This passage covers 21 T cell receptor beta chains from one sample sequenced in a study of OX40 agonist ivuxolimab in advanced cancers. Profiled with immunoSEQ multiplex PCR; TCRdb holds only in-frame clones, not every one. This table holds about 60,000 clones, about 89% found once. The material sequenced was CD4+ or CD8+ T cells sorted from blood, taken in a trial of the OX40 agonist ivuxolimab. The source is an adult with an advanced solid tumor such as melanoma, head and neck, liver or kidney cancer.

The chain employs TRBV11-2 and TRBJ2-2; TRBD2 aligns across 9 bases. The CDR3 loop spans 19 amino acids. V was clipped by 5 bases and J by 4 bases; unmatched bases: 17. Germline assignment: CDR1 SGHAT and CDR2 FQNNGV. The CDR3 spells CASSQSILGGRAFTGELFF. The CDR3 region has the DNA TGTGCCAGCAGCCAGAGCATATTGGGCGGGAGGGCCTTCACCGGGGAGCTGTTTTTT.

The chain links TRBV7-8 to TRBJ1-2; D perhaps matches TRBD1 (5 bases). Germline-derived CDR1 and CDR2 are SGHVS and FQNEAQ. This CDR3 comprises 19 residues. V shed 5 bases and J shed 7 bases, with 32 bases lying between them. The CDR3 coding sequence is TGTGCCAGCAGCCCCAAGCGGGACCCCCGAGGGGCCTCTCCCGGTGGCTACACCTTC. Translation gives CASSPKRDPRGASPGGYTF.

This chain links TRBV6-1 with TRBJ2-5; 7 bases are shared with TRBD1. Trimming took 5 bases from V and 2 from J; bases not matched to a gene: 2. Germline values: CDR1 MNHNS, CDR2 SASEGT. The CDR3 covers 13 residues. The CDR3 region has the DNA TGTGCCAGCAGTTTGGGACAGCAAGAGACCCAGTACTTC. Encoded protein: CASSLGQQETQYF.

The genes are TRBV27 and TRBJ2-2, with D tentatively TRBD1 (6 bases). The V gene lost 5 bases and the J gene lost 6 bases, with 13 bases spanning the gap. The CDR3 is made up of 14 amino acids. Germline-derived CDR1 and CDR2 are MNHEY and SMNVEV (reference sequence). The CDR3 spells CASSRNRVSGELFF. The CDR3 coding sequence is TGTGCCAGCAGTAGAAACAGGGTTTCCGGGGAGCTGTTTTTT.

V usage is TRBV28 and J usage is TRBJ2-2, with D possibly called TRBD1 or TRBD2 (7 bases each). The CDR3 is 15 amino acids. Trimming took 6 bases from V and 4 from J, leaving 15 bases between them. CDR1 and CDR2 (germline): MDHEN, SYDVKM. CDR3 sequence: CASRRGGQPTGELFF. CDR3 DNA: TGTGCCAGCAGGAGGGGGGGACAGCCCACCGGGGAGCTGTTTTTT.

V and J are TRBV5-4 and TRBJ2-2; tentatively, D is TRBD1 (5 bases). CDR1 and CDR2 (germline): SGHNT, YYREEE (reference sequence). The CDR3 is made up of 13 amino acids. Trimming stripped 4 bases from V and 8 bases from J, with 12 bases between. For the CDR3, the DNA is TGTGCCAGCAGCGAAGGGGTTATGGGGGAGCTGTTTTTT. Translating gives CASSEGVMGELFF.

The V gene is TRBV7-9, the J gene TRBJ2-7, with 7 nucleotides matching TRBD2. After removal of 4 bases from V and 6 bases from J, the junction contained 9 bases not matched to a gene. The CDR3 contains 14 residues. Germline V gene sequence: CDR1 SEHNR, CDR2 FQNEAQ (reference sequence). The CDR3: CASSSRGGSGEQYF. The CDR3 nucleotides are TGTGCCAGCAGCTCCCGGGGAGGGAGTGGCGAGCAGTACTTC.

The chain uses TRBV18 and TRBJ1-3, with D possibly TRBD1 on 6 matching bases. Trimming shortened V by 4 bases and J by 1 base, and 11 bases separated the two germline ends. The CDR3 length is 15 residues. Germline CDR1 reads KGHSH; CDR2 reads LQKENI. CDR3 sequence reads: CASSRGPMSGNTIYF. The CDR3 bases are TGTGCCAGCTCACGGGGGCCTATGTCTGGAAACACCATATATTTT.

J is TRBJ2-1 and V is TRBV5-1; D not resolved. Germline lookup yields CDR1 SGHRS and CDR2 YFSETQ. The ends were cut back, 0 bases at V and 1 base at J, with 8 bases in the middle. The CDR3 sequence is 15 residues long. The CDR3 sequence is CASSLEVGSYNEQFF. The CDR3 DNA reads as TGCGCCAGCAGCTTGGAGGTAGGGTCCTACAATGAGCAGTTCTTC.

The genes are TRBV5-7 and TRBJ1-1; 11 nucleotides agree with TRBD1. TRBV5-7 is given ORF status, its function remaining uncertain. The ends lost 4 bases at V and 0 bases at J; junction bases unmatched: 11. The CDR3 is 18 amino acids. The CDR3 here is CASSAGEGQGVLNTEAFF. CDR3 bases: TGTGCCAGCAGCGCGGGGGAGGGACAGGGGGTATTGAACACTGAAGCTTTCTTT.

The chain has TRBV10-1 and TRBJ2-5; 10 bases fit TRBD2. Trimming removed 3 bases from V and 7 bases from J; junction bases left unmatched: 2. CDR1 WNHNN and CDR2 SYGVQD come from the germline V gene (reference sequence). CDR3 size: 13 residues. The CDR3 DNA follows: TGCGCCAGCAGTGAATCTAGCGGGGGGACCCAGTACTTC. Translation gives CASSESSGGTQYF.

The V gene is TRBV5-1, the J gene TRBJ2-3; 10 bases map to TRBD1. This CDR3 contains 16 residues. In germline, CDR1 is SGHRS, CDR2 YFSETQ. Trimming took 0 bases from V and 0 from J; bases not matched to a gene: 1. In nucleotides, the CDR3 is TGCGCCAGCAGCTTGGGACAGGGGGCAAGCACAGATACGCAGTATTTT. Translating gives CASSLGQGASTDTQYF. Filled out from reference TRBV5-1 and TRBJ2-3, the complete variable domain reads KAGVTQTPRYLIKTRGQQVTLSCSPISGHRSVSWYQQTPGQGLQFLFEYFSETQRNKGNFPGRFSGRQFSNSRSEMNVSTLELGDSALYLCASSLGQGASTDTQYFGPGTRLTVL.

The chain couples TRBV11-2 to TRBJ1-3; D is perhaps TRBD1 (5 bases). CDR1 and CDR2 (germline): SGHAT, FQNNGV. V was cut by 1 base and J by 0 bases, with 13 bases left in between. The CDR3 length is 17 residues. CDR3 region: CASSLVRGPVSGNTIYF. In DNA, the CDR3 is TGTGCCAGCAGCTTAGTGAGGGGACCGGTCTCTGGAAACACCATATATTTT.

CDR3 coding DNA: TGTGCCAGCAGTGACTCGAGGGACAGCCCTTATGGCTACACCTTC. This gives the protein CASSDSRDSPYGYTF. This chain uses TRBV6-4 with TRBJ1-2, with 7 bases lining up with TRBD1. Trimming removed 0 bases from V and 5 bases from J; junction bases left unmatched: 6. The CDR3 loop spans 15 amino acids. Germline V gene data show CDR1 as MRHNA and CDR2 as SNTAGT.

This clone came up a few times. This chain connects TRBV5-1 to TRBJ2-1, with 10 bases that match TRBD2. CDR3 length equals 18 residues. Germline trimming cut 4 bases from V and 2 bases from J; bases unmatched to any gene: 12. The germline V gene encodes CDR1 SGHRS and CDR2 YFSETQ. The CDR3: CASSQASRSGRAYNEQFF. CDR3 sequence (DNA): TGCGCCAGCAGCCAAGCCAGCCGGAGCGGGAGGGCCTACAATGAGCAGTTCTTC. The whole variable domain, remainder taken from reference TRBV5-1 and TRBJ2-1, is KAGVTQTPRYLIKTRGQQVTLSCSPISGHRSVSWYQQTPGQGLQFLFEYFSETQRNKGNFPGRFSGRQFSNSRSEMNVSTLELGDSALYLCASSQASRSGRAYNEQFFGPGTRLTVL.

The chain employs TRBV19 and TRBJ2-2; 7 bases line up with TRBD2. Germline V gene sequence: CDR1 LNHDA, CDR2 SQIVND (reference sequence). This CDR3 region has 16 residues. After removal of 3 bases from V and 4 bases from J, the junction contained 8 bases not matched to a gene. CDR3 protein: CASSISREYPTGELFF. The CDR3 DNA sequence: TGTGCCAGTAGTATCTCGCGGGAGTACCCCACCGGGGAGCTGTTTTTT.

Details on this clone: The junction and the germline gene differ at one end; a read error may be behind it. The chain links TRBV27 to TRBJ2-2, with D perhaps matching TRBD2 (6 bases). This CDR3 is 13 amino acids long. In germline, CDR1 is MNHEY, CDR2 SMNVEV (reference sequence). In nucleotides, the CDR3 is TGCATCACCCGGGAGACGAACACCGGGGAGCTGTTTTTT. Translated, it gives CITRETNTGELFF.

V and J are TRBV7-9 and TRBJ2-7; D is unresolved. The CDR3 is 13 amino acids. The germline gives CDR1 SEHNR, CDR2 FQNEAQ (reference sequence). V lost 11 bases, J lost 9 bases, and 23 bases lay in between. The CDR3 sequence: CAATGPGGIAQYF. CDR3 nucleotide sequence: TGTGCCGCGACGGGCCCCGGTGGAATTGCGCAGTACTTC.

This clone has only a few counts. The rearrangement links TRBV5-1 to TRBJ1-1; tentative D call: TRBD1 (5 bases). This CDR3 is 15 amino acids long. Between the trimmed V and J ends, which lost 1 base and 6 bases, there was a span of 16 bases. Germline V gene data show CDR1 as SGHRS and CDR2 as YFSETQ. DNA of the CDR3: TGCGCCAGCAGCTTGCAATCGGGGTCAGGGTCTGAAGCTTTCTTT. As protein: CASSLQSGSGSEAFF.

The V and J genes are TRBV28 and TRBJ1-4, with D hard to call. V lost 3 bases and J lost 6, with 5 bases in between. CDR3 size: 12 residues. The germline V gene encodes CDR1 MDHEN and CDR2 SYDVKM. The CDR3 loop reads CASSLVDEKLFF. The CDR3 region has the DNA TGTGCCAGCAGTTTGGTAGATGAAAAACTGTTTTTT. Complete variable domain (other parts from reference TRBV28 and TRBJ1-4): DVKVTQSSRYLVKRTGEKVFLECVQDMDHENMFWYRQDPGLGLRLIYFSYDVKMKEKGDIPEGYSVSREKKERFSLILESASTNQTSMYLCASSLVDEKLFFGSGTQLSVL.

The rearrangement links TRBV29-1 to TRBJ2-7; D is perhaps TRBD1 (6 bases). CDR1 is SQVTM, CDR2 ANQGSEA, per germline. Trimming removed 1 base from V and 0 bases from J, with 10 bases in between. This CDR3 contains 14 residues. The CDR3 here is CSVEGGLSSYEQYF. DNA for the CDR3: TGCAGCGTTGAAGGGGGGCTTAGCTCCTACGAGCAGTACTTC.